This T cell receptor beta chain comes out of a study of Tregs in tolerant kidney transplant recipients. As for this clone: Its target is unknown.

Unstimulated regulatory T cells (CD4+CD25+CD127-), CD4+CD25- non-regulatory cells, CD4 and CD8 cells were FACS-sorted from thawed PBMCs. Clones were read by immunoSEQ multiplex PCR, and TCRdb kept only the in-frame ones, dropping some. The table shows 90,000 or so clones, with more than 80% occurring only once. Whole-study findings and limits: No direct test of biological reproducibility was done here. The small number of patients limits these findings pending further validation. Tregs expanded with activated donor B cells seemed most donor-specific.

The ends were cut back, 0 bases at V and 1 base at J, with 12 bases in the middle. The CDR3 spans 16 residues. The germline gives CDR1 PRHDT, CDR2 FYEKMQ (reference sequence). This TCR was recovered from a human donor in good health. V and J are TRBV13 and TRBJ2-5; D remains unclear. Sequencing was done on a sample of CD8+ T cells from blood. The CDR3 region is CASSLGFHYSQETQYF. The CDR3 coding sequence is TGTGCCAGCAGCTTAGGATTCCACTACTCCCAAGAGACCCAGTACTTC.